The rows below give T cell receptor beta chains drawn from one sample of a study of tumor-infiltrating lymphocytes in primary liver carcinoma. TCRdb redid the calling of the multiplex PCR reads with MiXCR, one entry per CDR3 protein. The sample yields approximately 79,000 distinct CDR3 sequences, about 72% seen once. Sequencing was carried out using liver tumor tissue from sampling region 4. These receptor sequences come from a man aged 35 to 55 with primary liver carcinoma and hepatitis B virus infection. Both conserved end residues are part of each CDR3.

V	J	length	CDR3
TRBV12-3/TRBV12-4	TRBJ2-2	15	CANSVGGAGTGELFF
TRBV29-1	TRBJ2-1	14	CSAAPRDSYNEQSF
TRBV5-1	TRBJ2-4	15	CASSSSLGGRDIQYF
TRBV6-1	TRBJ2-1	14	CASSEGTASHEQFF
TRBV6-6	TRBJ2-3	15	CAKPRATSLTDTQYF
TRBV7-8	TRBJ2-5	19	CASSLGRLRAGGIQETQYF
TRBV5-8	TRBJ2-7	13	CASRPGPAYEQYF
TRBV12-3/TRBV12-4	TRBJ1-6	14	CANILRGYNSPLHF
TRBV6-6	TRBJ1-5	14	CTSSYNTDGSAQHF
TRBV4-2	TRBJ2-3	15	CASSQEVQAKDRQYF
TRBV10-1	TRBJ2-7	16	CASNEVRGGGNYERYF
TRBV10-1	TRBJ1-4	12	CASRDGQGKLFF
TRBV5-4	TRBJ2-3	16	CANSPWPLRGTDTQYF
TRBV14	-	14	CASSTSAGSLEQFF
TRBV6-5	TRBJ2-7	16	CASSFSTGLSLYEQYF
TRBV28	TRBJ1-4	14	CASSKQGGYGKLFF
TRBV11-2	TRBJ2-6	18	CASSLRQGGSSGANVLTF
TRBV11-2	TRBJ2-5	17	CASSLVSGGSLEETQYF
TRBV4-1	TRBJ1-4	18	CASSQGRGNRSSNEKLFF
TRBV11-3	TRBJ2-3	16	CASSLSGTSGSDTHYF
TRBV14	TRBJ2-5	14	CASSREDREETQYF
TRBV29-1	TRBJ1-2	12	CSVLHGNAGYSF
TRBV12-3/TRBV12-4	TRBJ2-1	17	CASNSVNRERPYNEQFF
TRBV6-5	TRBJ2-7	15	CASSREARSYYAQYF
TRBV6-5	TRBJ1-2	13	CASSNRGGCGYTF
TRBV11-2	TRBJ2-1	13	CAGSLNDAYEEFF
TRBV29-1	TRBJ1-2	16	CSVATLADRGPNGYTF
TRBV19	TRBJ2-2	15	CASSNSEFGTGELFF
TRBV5-1	TRBJ2-2	16	CASSPSGSVNTGELFF
TRBV6-5	TRBJ2-2	16	CASGSLSGRITGELFF
TRBV12-3/TRBV12-4	TRBJ1-3	12	CASSALGNIIYF
TRBV6-5	TRBJ2-1	16	CASSARRGERDNEQFF
TRBV10-3	TRBJ2-2	11	CAISADGELLF
TRBV6-1	TRBJ1-5	13	CASRQQGWQPQHF
TRBV11-2	TRBJ1-2	14	CASSSNRGLEGYTF
TRBV11-2	TRBJ2-3	15	CASSTGHSETYTQYF
TRBV7-9	TRBJ2-2	16	CASSFREVTNTGELFF
TRBV28	TRBJ2-2	13	CASSLAQPGELFF
TRBV6-1	TRBJ2-3	15	CASCEQIAGQDTQYF
TRBV14	TRBJ1-1	15	CARSENRGLDAEAFF
TRBV29-1	TRBJ2-7	14	CSARTGLAGGGQYF
TRBV6-1	TRBJ2-7	13	CTTWEQGSYEQYF